These T cell receptor beta chains were read from a single sample in a study of T cells in Graves' hyperthyroidism and ophthalmopathy. TCRdb used MiXCR to reprocess the multiplex PCR reads, holding one entry per CDR3 protein. This sample has 750,000 to 900,000 distinct CDR3 sequences, with more than 30% found just once. Sequencing was carried out using blood. The receptor set was obtained from a man between 18 and 35 years old with Graves' hyperthyroidism. Both conserved end residues are part of each CDR3. Each record gives: J gene, CDR3 length, clone size, D gene, V gene, CDR3 DNA, CDR3 protein. The D gene is left open where the match is weak. The listing skips clone size in some rows; elsewhere it reads once, few, many or a size class.

J: TRBJ2-7
length: 13
size: .
D: .
V: TRBV6-6
DNA: TGTGCCAGCAGCTCAAACTTCGCCCCCGAGCAGTACTTC
CDR3: CASSSNFAPEQYF

J: TRBJ2-2
length: 14
size: few
D: TRBD1
V: TRBV19
DNA: TGTGCCAGCAGAACGGGACAGGGGTACGGGGAGCTGTTTTTT
CDR3: CASRTGQGYGELFF

J: TRBJ2-7
length: 13
size: many
D: .
V: TRBV12-3/TRBV12-4
DNA: TGTGCCAGCAGTTTCGACGGGGCAGGCGAGCAGTACTTC
CDR3: CASSFDGAGEQYF

J: TRBJ1-2
length: 11
size: once
D: .
V: TRBV29-1
DNA: TGCAGCGTTGTTGGGACTAATGGCTACACCTTC
CDR3: CSVVGTNGYTF

J: TRBJ2-5
length: 15
size: many
D: .
V: TRBV10-3
DNA: TGTGCCATCAGTGAACTCGGACAGGAGGGAGAGACCCAGTACTTC
CDR3: CAISELGQEGETQYF

J: TRBJ2-7
length: 15
size: few
D: TRBD1
V: TRBV14
DNA: TGTGCCAGCAGCCAGCTACAGGGGGACCGCGGCGAGCAGTACTTC
CDR3: CASSQLQGDRGEQYF

J: TRBJ2-5
length: 13
size: many
D: .
V: TRBV7-2
DNA: TGTGCCAGCAGCTTGTGGCGCGGGGAGACCCAGTACTTC
CDR3: CASSLWRGETQYF

J: TRBJ2-6
length: 13
size: .
D: .
V: TRBV19
DNA: TGTGCCAGTAAGTTCTCTGGGGCCAACGTCCTGACTTTC
CDR3: CASKFSGANVLTF

J: TRBJ1-4
length: 16
size: .
D: TRBD1
V: TRBV7-9
DNA: TGTGCCAGCAGCCCGCCGTCCGGGACAGATTATGAAAAACTGTTTTTT
CDR3: CASSPPSGTDYEKLFF

J: TRBJ1-1
length: 15
size: .
D: TRBD1
V: TRBV7-2
DNA: TGTGCCGGCAGGTTCGGACAGGGAAGCTCCACTGAAGCTTTCTTT
CDR3: CAGRFGQGSSTEAFF

J: TRBJ2-5
length: 14
size: many
D: .
V: TRBV10-3
DNA: TGTGCCGCCAGAGGTGGGAGAGGTGGAGAGACCCAGTACTTC
CDR3: CAARGGRGGETQYF

J: TRBJ2-7
length: 13
size: .
D: .
V: TRBV12-5
DNA: TGTGCTAGTGGTTCAAACAGAGGCTACGAGCAGTACTTC
CDR3: CASGSNRGYEQYF

J: TRBJ1-2
length: 12
size: many
D: .
V: TRBV29-1
DNA: TGCAGCGTTCCGTTGACAGGCTATGGCTACACCTTC
CDR3: CSVPLTGYGYTF

J: TRBJ2-6
length: 15
size: .
D: .
V: TRBV2
DNA: TGTGCCAGCAGCCGCCCCCAGACTGGGGCCAACGTCCTGACTTTC
CDR3: CASSRPQTGANVLTF

J: TRBJ2-5
length: 16
size: .
D: .
V: TRBV20-1
DNA: TGCAGTGCTACGCCCAGGCTCGTGGCGGGACAAGAGACCCAGTACTTC
CDR3: CSATPRLVAGQETQYF

J: TRBJ2-7
length: 16
size: few
D: TRBD2
V: TRBV7-8
DNA: TGTGCCAGCAGCTTAGAAGAGCGGGAGTTAGCCTACGAGCAGTACTTC
CDR3: CASSLEERELAYEQYF

J: TRBJ2-1
length: 16
size: .
D: TRBD2
V: TRBV15
DNA: TGTGCCACCAGCAGAACGAGAGCGGGAGGGCCGGATGAGCAGTTCTTC
CDR3: CATSRTRAGGPDEQFF

J: TRBJ2-7
length: 12
size: many
D: .
V: TRBV10-3
DNA: TGTGCCATCAGTGAGACAGACTTCGAGCAGTACTTC
CDR3: CAISETDFEQYF

J: TRBJ2-2
length: 15
size: .
D: .
V: TRBV9
DNA: TGTGCCAGCAGCGAGGGGACGCGGGGCACCGGGGAGCTGTTTTTT
CDR3: CASSEGTRGTGELFF

J: TRBJ2-5
length: 16
size: few
D: .
V: TRBV25-1
DNA: TGTGCCAGCAGTCTACTTCAGCAGGGTACTCAAGAGACCCAGTACTTC
CDR3: CASSLLQQGTQETQYF

J: TRBJ2-7
length: 15
size: many
D: .
V: TRBV9
DNA: TGTGCCAGCAGCGTAGCTGGAGGGGATGGGTACGAGCAGTACTTC
CDR3: CASSVAGGDGYEQYF

J: TRBJ1-2
length: 14
size: many
D: .
V: TRBV2
DNA: TGTGCCAGCAGTGAATTGGACACTATCTATGGCTACACCTTC
CDR3: CASSELDTIYGYTF

J: TRBJ2-7
length: 13
size: .
D: .
V: TRBV20-1
DNA: TGCAGTGCAGGATGGGATACCGTGTGGGAGCAGTACTTC
CDR3: CSAGWDTVWEQYF

J: TRBJ1-2
length: 11
size: .
D: .
V: TRBV6-5
DNA: TGTGCCAGCAGGCAGGGACGTGGCTACACCTTC
CDR3: CASRQGRGYTF

J: TRBJ1-1
length: 15
size: few
D: .
V: TRBV5-1
DNA: TGCGCCAGCAGCTTGGGACGGGCCCAGAACACTGAAGCTTTCTTT
CDR3: CASSLGRAQNTEAFF

J: TRBJ1-4
length: 14
size: few
D: .
V: TRBV9
DNA: TGTGCCAGCAGCCCTGGGAAACGGGGGGAAAAACTGTTTTTT
CDR3: CASSPGKRGEKLFF

J: TRBJ1-5
length: 17
size: few
D: .
V: TRBV7-2
DNA: TGTGCCAGCAGCTTAGAGGTTATTACCGCTAGCAATCAGCCCCAGCATTTT
CDR3: CASSLEVITASNQPQHF

J: TRBJ2-5
length: 11
size: many
D: TRBD1
V: TRBV20-1
DNA: TGCAGTGCTGCCAGGGGGGAGACCCAGTACTTC
CDR3: CSAARGETQYF

J: TRBJ2-7
length: 12
size: .
D: .
V: TRBV5-4
DNA: TGTGCCAGCAGCCGCGGGTCCTCCGAGCAGTACTTC
CDR3: CASSRGSSEQYF

J: TRBJ1-2
length: 15
size: .
D: TRBD1
V: TRBV14
DNA: TGTGCCAGCGGGAGCCTAACAGGGGGCGACTATGGCTACACCTTC
CDR3: CASGSLTGGDYGYTF

J: TRBJ1-5
length: 14
size: many
D: .
V: TRBV2
DNA: TGTGCCAGTAAACAAGCCCATACCAATCAGCCCCAGCATTTT
CDR3: CASKQAHTNQPQHF

J: TRBJ2-7
length: 11
size: .
D: .
V: TRBV6-5
DNA: TGTGCCGTAAGGAGGGGTTACGAGCAGTACTTC
CDR3: CAVRRGYEQYF

J: TRBJ1-1
length: 17
size: few
D: .
V: TRBV14
DNA: TGTGCCAGCAGCCAAGGTATCCGGCGGTCCATGAACACTGAAGCTTTCTTT
CDR3: CASSQGIRRSMNTEAFF

J: TRBJ1-1
length: 13
size: .
D: TRBD1
V: TRBV19
DNA: TGTGCCAGCCGGGACAGGGTGGTCACTGAAGCTTTCTTT
CDR3: CASRDRVVTEAFF

J: TRBJ2-7
length: 14
size: .
D: .
V: TRBV5-1
DNA: TGCGCCAGCAGCCCCGGCGGGACGTTGGCCGAGCAGTACTTC
CDR3: CASSPGGTLAEQYF

J: TRBJ2-2
length: 16
size: once
D: .
V: TRBV2
DNA: TGTGCCAGCAGTTTAATCGGGGCGTGGGACACCGGGGAGCTGTTTTTT
CDR3: CASSLIGAWDTGELFF

J: TRBJ1-1
length: 15
size: few
D: TRBD1
V: TRBV19
DNA: TGTGCCAGTAGTATAGCCGGGACAGTAGGCACTGAAGCTTTCTTT
CDR3: CASSIAGTVGTEAFF

J: TRBJ1-6
length: 14
size: .
D: .
V: TRBV7-2
DNA: TGTGCCAGCAGCTTTGAAGCCTATAATTCACCCCTCCACTTT
CDR3: CASSFEAYNSPLHF

J: TRBJ1-2
length: 16
size: many
D: .
V: TRBV29-1
DNA: TGCAGCGTTGAATTTGGGGGGGCTCCAGCTAACTATGGCTACACCTTC
CDR3: CSVEFGGAPANYGYTF

J: TRBJ2-7
length: 15
size: .
D: .
V: TRBV14
DNA: TGTGCCAGCAGCCATGAGAGGGCCGGAGACTACGAGCAGTACTTC
CDR3: CASSHERAGDYEQYF

J: TRBJ2-5
length: 16
size: .
D: TRBD2
V: TRBV7-2
DNA: TGTGCCAGCAGCTCCACGGGACTAGCGGCTAAAGAGACCCAGTACTTC
CDR3: CASSSTGLAAKETQYF

J: TRBJ2-7
length: 12
size: many
D: .
V: TRBV29-1
DNA: TGCAGCGTTGAGAGCGGGTCCTACGAGCAGTACTTC
CDR3: CSVESGSYEQYF

J: TRBJ1-6
length: 15
size: many
D: .
V: TRBV7-9
DNA: TGTGCCAGCAGCTCCACGACGGGGTTAGGTTCACCCCTCCACTTT
CDR3: CASSSTTGLGSPLHF

J: TRBJ2-7
length: 14
size: few
D: .
V: TRBV14
DNA: TGTGCCAGCAGCCTCCGGACGGCGGGGGCCGAGCAGTACTTC
CDR3: CASSLRTAGAEQYF

J: TRBJ2-2
length: 14
size: many
D: TRBD1
V: TRBV2
DNA: TGTGCCACCACCGGGACAGGGGAAACCGGGGAGCTGTTTTTT
CDR3: CATTGTGETGELFF

J: TRBJ2-5
length: 17
size: .
D: .
V: TRBV13
DNA: TGTGCCAGCAGCCCACCCAGGGGCAGGAGCATCCAAGAGACCCAGTACTTC
CDR3: CASSPPRGRSIQETQYF

J: TRBJ1-6
length: 16
size: .
D: TRBD1
V: TRBV6-5
DNA: TGTGCCAGCAGTTACTCCCAGGGGGCTGTGTGGGGACCCCTCCACTTT
CDR3: CASSYSQGAVWGPLHF

J: TRBJ1-3
length: 14
size: many
D: .
V: TRBV7-2
DNA: TGTGCCAGCAGCTTAATCCGACAGCCAAACACCATATATTTT
CDR3: CASSLIRQPNTIYF

J: TRBJ2-7
length: 18
size: .
D: TRBD2
V: TRBV6-2/TRBV6-3
DNA: TGTGCCAGCAGTTACTCCTTCCTACTAGCGGAGAGCCCCTACGAGCAGTACTTC
CDR3: CASSYSFLLAESPYEQYF

J: TRBJ1-3
length: 19
size: few
D: .
V: TRBV4-1
DNA: TGCGCCAGCAGCCAAGATCAGGAGACACCTACCCGCTCTGGAAACACCATATATTTT
CDR3: CASSQDQETPTRSGNTIYF

J: TRBJ1-3
length: 15
size: few
D: .
V: TRBV9
DNA: TGTGCCAGCAGCCAAGGGGTCTGGGCTGGAAACACCATATATTTT
CDR3: CASSQGVWAGNTIYF

J: TRBJ2-7
length: 15
size: few
D: .
V: TRBV12-3/TRBV12-4
DNA: TGTGCCAGCAGTCCCATAGCGGTTAGCTCCTACGAGCAGTACTTC
CDR3: CASSPIAVSSYEQYF

J: TRBJ1-6
length: 12
size: few
D: .
V: TRBV6-1
DNA: TGTGCCAGCAATAATAAGAATTCACCCCTCCACTTT
CDR3: CASNNKNSPLHF

J: TRBJ2-7
length: 14
size: many
D: TRBD1
V: TRBV7-8
DNA: TGTGCCAGCAGCCGGGACAGACCAACCTACGAGCAGTACTTC
CDR3: CASSRDRPTYEQYF

J: TRBJ2-7
length: 13
size: many
D: TRBD1
V: TRBV9
DNA: TGTGCCAGCAGCGTACAGGGGGCGGGCGAGCAGTACTTC
CDR3: CASSVQGAGEQYF

J: TRBJ1-5
length: 15
size: few
D: .
V: TRBV5-1
DNA: TGCGCCAGCAGCTTGGAAGGACACCTGACAGAGCCCCAGCATTTT
CDR3: CASSLEGHLTEPQHF

J: TRBJ2-7
length: 14
size: .
D: TRBD1
V: TRBV7-9
DNA: TGTGCCAGCAGCTTAGGACAGGGACCCCTGGAGCAGTACTTC
CDR3: CASSLGQGPLEQYF